The clone carrying this T cell receptor (beta chain) was observed once. The antigen remains undetermined. This entry comes from a study of T cell responses to AZD1222 COVID-19 vaccine. Study-level findings and limits: Only six individuals given AZD1222 were seropositive at baseline.

Profiled with immunoSEQ multiplex PCR; TCRdb holds only in-frame clones, not every one. The sample carries 150,000 or so clones, less than 95% recorded once. The V gene lost 3 bases and the J gene lost 3 bases, with 15 bases spanning the gap. From germline, CDR1 is MNHNS and CDR2 SASEGT. The CDR3 has 16 residues. The chain carries TRBV6-1 and TRBJ1-5; tentatively, D is TRBD1 (5 bases). Sequences were derived from peripheral blood, sampled on day 0 of AZD1222 vaccination. The receptor comes from an adult in good health. As DNA, the CDR3 is TGTGCCAGCAGTGACCAGGGAAGGCGGGCCAATCAGCCCCAGCATTTT. Translating it yields CASSDQGRRANQPQHF.